Sequencing of this T cell receptor beta chain was carried out in a study of OX40 agonist ivuxolimab in advanced cancers. Regarding the research as a whole: Ivuxolimab was a fully human IgG2 agonistic monoclonal antibody targeting the costimulatory receptor OX40 (CD134). Intravenous ivuxolimab was administered to patients every 2 weeks at six dose levels: 0.01, 0.1, 0.3, 1.5, 3 and 10 mg/kg. Of the 50 or so patients in dose escalation, approximately 20 had hepatocellular carcinoma, about 15 had melanoma, 9 had renal cell carcinoma and 9 had head and neck cancer. A male proportion of roughly 80% and a mean age of around 60 years, ranging from roughly 23 to 85, were recorded for the dose-escalation cohort. Prior anti-PD-1, anti-PD-L1 or anti-CTLA-4 therapy was permitted, and 40% to 50% of dose-escalation patients had received checkpoint inhibitors. Three dose-escalation patients achieved partial responses, one with hepatocellular carcinoma and two with cutaneous melanoma. The purpose of peripheral TCRbeta sequencing was to test whether ivuxolimab changed TCR sequence diversity and led to clonal T-cell expansion. The monotherapy dose-escalation portion (N of about 50 patients) of the phase I ivuxolimab trial is reported in the paper.

This clone has only one observation. It has no known antigen specificity. No base qualities exist here, and no much larger clone lies one base off it. Clipping removes 0 bases from V and 5 bases from J, with 8 as the unmatched junction base count. The CDR3 has 16 amino acids, counting the end cysteine and phenylalanine. Only CDR3 DNA is held: 48 bases, read in frame from base 1. The CDR1 and CDR2 encoded by the germline V gene (reference sequence) are SGHNT and YYREEE. Genomic DNA was isolated from the sorted cells so that the TCRbeta CDR3 region could be sequenced. The immunoSEQ Assay was used for sequencing of TCRbeta CDR3 regions. TCRdb re-hosts the immuneACCESS table, in-frame sequences only. Its copies lack some clones; in the studies checked, an unresolved V gene accounts for under half of them, and the cause for the rest is not known. In this sample the table shows approximately 71,000 clones, 65% to 85% of which occur a single time. In total, the top ten clones hold roughly 0.8% of the sample.

The trial excluded patients who had a history of autoimmune disease or were on systemic immunosuppression. In every dose cohort, peripheral blood was drawn for TCR sequencing at baseline, cycle 4 day 1, and cycle 7 day 1. Samples were obtained from an open-label, multicenter, first-in-human phase I dose-escalation trial of ivuxolimab. Adults with locally advanced or metastatic melanoma, renal cell, hepatocellular, or head and neck squamous cell carcinoma were enrolled in the trial. CD4+ and CD8+ T cells were sorted separately from peripheral blood before TCR sequencing. Here is what the overall study found, with its caveats: After ivuxolimab, more expanded clones were found on average in CD8+ T cells than in CD4+ T cells. At doses from 0.1 to 3.0 mg/kg, clonal expansion was seen in both CD4+ and CD8+ blood T cells between baseline and week 6. Antigen specificity was not determined for the clonally expanded peripheral T cells. In the 0.1-3.0 mg/kg groups, partial responders had among the lowest normalized peripheral clonal expansion, particularly in CD8+ T cells. Low levels of normalized T-cell clonal expansion were also shown by some nonresponding patients.

The clonotype comes from an adult with an advanced solid tumor such as melanoma, head and neck, liver or kidney cancer. Here the sequenced sample was CD4+ or CD8+ T cells sorted from blood, taken in a trial of the OX40 agonist ivuxolimab. The V and J genes are TRBV5-4 and TRBJ1-2, with 9 middle bases fitting TRBD1. The CDR3 has the sequence CASSLGGTGILYGYTF. The DNA sequence follows: TGTGCCAGCAGCTTGGGAGGGACAGGGATCCTATATGGCTACACCTTC.